These 32 T cell receptor beta chains share one sample of origin, sequenced in a study of T cell changes during pregnancy in multiple sclerosis. The table came from immunoSEQ multiplex PCR; TCRdb's copy has only in-frame clones and leaves some out. The sample has about 100,000 clones; about nine tenths are singletons. The sample consisted of peripheral blood, taken in the second trimester of pregnancy. The receptors were sampled from a female donor in good health, enrolled as a control in a pregnancy study.

The gene calls are TRBV5-1 and TRBJ1-6, with D hard to call. Per germline, CDR1 SGHRS and CDR2 YFSETQ. The ends were cut back, 4 bases at V and 10 bases at J, with 9 bases in the middle. CDR3 length: 12 amino acids. As DNA, the CDR3 is TGCGCCAGCAGCGTAAGAGGGTCACCCCTCCACTTT. It specifies CASSVRGSPLHF.

The chain links TRBV4-1 to TRBJ1-2; D not resolved. This CDR3 region has 15 residues. The germline gives CDR1 MGHRA, CDR2 YSYEKL. V was pared by 4 bases and J by 3 bases, with 15 bases between. CDR3 loop: CASSPSRSQYYGYTF. As DNA, the CDR3 is TGCGCCAGCAGCCCGAGCAGGTCCCAATACTATGGCTACACCTTC.

In nucleotides, the CDR3 is TGTGCCAGCAGCCTAGGGACAGGGACTGAAGCTTTCTTT. This sequence encodes CASSLGTGTEAFF. This sequence joins TRBV6-1 and TRBJ1-1, with 9 bases identical to TRBD1. V was pared by 6 bases and J by 5 bases, with 4 bases of the junction left unmatched. Germline V lookup: CDR1 MNHNS, CDR2 SASEGT. The CDR3 loop spans 13 amino acids.

A single count supports this clone. Within the sample, other DNA sequences also encode this same CDR3. The chain has TRBV6-5 and TRBJ2-1; 11 bases are a match to TRBD2. V trimming: 10 bases; J trimming: 4 bases; junction bases outside the gene matches: 3. The CDR3 totals 13 residues. Germline-derived CDR1 and CDR2 are MNHEY and SVGAGI. CDR3 residues: CATGTSGYNEQFF. The CDR3 DNA reads TGTGCCACAGGGACTAGCGGTTACAATGAGCAGTTCTTC.

V is TRBV2 and J is TRBJ2-5, with 8 nucleotides matching TRBD2. With 6 bases clipped from V and 5 bases from J, the junction kept 8 bases outside the gene matches. From germline, CDR1 is SNHLY and CDR2 FYNNEI. There are 14 residues in the CDR3. The CDR3 sequence is CASRVGGGGETQYF. The CDR3 DNA follows: TGTGCCAGCAGAGTCGGGGGGGGCGGGGAGACCCAGTACTTC.

The chain carries TRBV5-4 and TRBJ2-3, with 7 bases lining up with TRBD2. The CDR3 consists of 14 residues. V lost 0 bases and J lost 6; bases outside the gene matches: 4. In germline, CDR1 is SGHNT, CDR2 YYREEE (reference sequence). The chain's CDR3 is CASSLGAGTDTQYF. In nucleotides, the CDR3 is TGTGCCAGCAGCTTGGGAGCGGGAACCGATACGCAGTATTTT.

This chain links TRBV5-4 with TRBJ1-1, with 8 bases aligning to TRBD1. V trimming: 4 bases; J trimming: 6 bases; junction bases outside the gene matches: 11. The germline CDR1 and CDR2 sequences are SGHNT and YYREEE (reference sequence). The CDR3 sequence is 15 residues long. Written as DNA, the CDR3 is TGTGCCAGCAGCGCGGTGGACAGGGTAGGCCCTGAAGCTTTCTTT. Translation: CASSAVDRVGPEAFF.

V and J are TRBV5-1 and TRBJ2-1; D might be TRBD1 (5 bases). The ends were cut back, 0 bases at V and 8 bases at J, with 12 bases in the middle. CDR1 is SGHRS, CDR2 YFSETQ, per germline. CDR3 length equals 14 residues. The CDR3 DNA follows: TGCGCCAGCAGCTTGGCCCGCCAGGGCGATGAGCAGTTCTTC. This codes for CASSLARQGDEQFF.

The V gene is TRBV5-1, the J gene TRBJ2-5; 9 nucleotides line up with TRBD2. This CDR3 comprises 13 residues. Germline V gene sequence: CDR1 SGHRS, CDR2 YFSETQ. Germline trimming cut 4 bases from V and 13 bases from J; bases unmatched to any gene: 11. The CDR3: CASSLGTSPGGYF. Written as DNA, the CDR3 is TGCGCCAGCAGCCTCGGGACTAGCCCGGGGGGGTACTTC.

This clone was found once. The V call is TRBV7-2, the J call TRBJ1-5, with a tentative D call TRBD1 (6 bases). Trimming removed 6 bases at V and 7 bases at J, with 19 bases between. The CDR3 sequence is 15 residues long. Germline values: CDR1 SGHTA, CDR2 FQGNSA. The CDR3 nucleotides are TGTGCCAGCAGTCCAATCAGGGGCGCCTACCAGCCCCAGCATTTT. It encodes CASSPIRGAYQPQHF. Drawing the rest from reference TRBV7-2 and TRBJ1-5, the complete variable domain is GAGVSQSPSNKVTEKGKDVELRCDPISGHTALYWYRQSLGQGLEFLIYFQGNSAPDKSGLPSDRFSAERTGGSVSTLTIQRTQQEDSAVYLCASSPIRGAYQPQHFGDGTRLSIL.

The genes are TRBV12-2 and TRBJ2-2; the table's D call, TRBD2, was not checked against the DNA. TRBV12-2 is flagged as a pseudogene. There are 17 residues in the CDR3. The CDR3 DNA reads TGTGCAAGTCGCTTAAGGATAGCGGGTGGTGGGGTCGGGGAGCTGTTTTTT. It encodes CASRLRIAGGGVGELFF.

This rearrangement joins TRBV4-1 to TRBJ2-5; possible D gene TRBD2, 5 bases. CDR1 is MGHRA and CDR2 is YSYEKL in the germline V gene. This CDR3 is built from 15 residues. The V end lost 4 bases, the J end lost 4 bases, and 16 bases lay between the germline ends. This CDR3 reads CASSPTGESLETQYF. The CDR3 region has the DNA TGCGCCAGCAGCCCGACTGGGGAGAGTCTAGAGACCCAGTACTTC.

The genes are TRBV5-5 and TRBJ2-5; TRBD1 matches 7 bases. J lost 7 bases, V lost 0 bases, and 9 bases had no gene match. Germline lookup yields CDR1 SGHKS and CDR2 YYEKEE (reference sequence). The CDR3 extends over 15 amino acids. The CDR3 protein is CASSLGGQLFGTQYF. The CDR3 nucleotides are TGTGCCAGCAGCTTGGGGGGACAGCTGTTCGGGACCCAGTACTTC.

The V gene is TRBV28, the J gene TRBJ1-3; TRBD1 is a possible D gene (5 bases). The length of the CDR3 is 13 residues. The germline gives CDR1 MDHEN, CDR2 SYDVKM. V lost 5 bases to trimming and J lost 5 bases, with 10 bases between them. CDR3 bases: TGTGCCAGCAGTCGGGGACTCAGAAACACCATATATTTT. Its protein product is CASSRGLRNTIYF. The full variable domain, rest sourced from reference TRBV28 and TRBJ1-3, is DVKVTQSSRYLVKRTGEKVFLECVQDMDHENMFWYRQDPGLGLRLIYFSYDVKMKEKGDIPEGYSVSREKKERFSLILESASTNQTSMYLCASSRGLRNTIYFGEGSWLTVV.

In nucleotides, the CDR3 is TGTGCCAGCTACGGGACTAGCGGGAGCAATGAGCAGTTCTTC. It encodes CASYGTSGSNEQFF. V is TRBV25-1 and J is TRBJ2-1, with 14 bases lining up with TRBD2. The germline V gene has CDR1 MGHDK and CDR2 SYGVNS. Trimming at V came to 8 bases and at J to 6 bases, leaving 3 bases not matched to a gene. This CDR3 is built from 14 residues.

The rearrangement joins TRBV7-9 to TRBJ1-2; 7 bases are a match to TRBD1. The CDR3 is made up of 14 amino acids. Germline CDR1 reads SEHNR; CDR2 reads FQNEAQ (reference sequence). V was pared by 6 bases and J by 5 bases, with 9 bases of the junction left unmatched. CDR3 in DNA: TGTGCCAGCAGTTCAACTCAACAGGGGTATGGCTACACCTTC. This codes for CASSSTQQGYGYTF.

The chain joins TRBV19 to TRBJ1-1, with 8 bases identical to TRBD1. Germline V gives CDR1 LNHDA, CDR2 SQIVND (reference sequence). The CDR3 runs to 15 residues. The J segment lost 6 bases and the V segment lost 1 base, leaving 7 bases of the junction unmatched. CDR3 nucleotide sequence: TGTGCCAGTAGTATAGTAGGACAGGGAGGGGCTGAAGCTTTCTTT. This gives the protein CASSIVGQGGAEAFF.

This chain joins TRBV28 and TRBJ2-3, with 9 bases lining up with TRBD2. Germline CDR1 MDHEN, CDR2 SYDVKM. V lost 7 bases, J lost 4 bases, and 6 bases stayed unmatched. The CDR3 spans 14 residues. This CDR3 reads CASKAGGPSDTQYF. Here the CDR3 DNA reads TGTGCCAGCAAGGCGGGAGGGCCGTCAGATACGCAGTATTTT.

The chain uses TRBV27 and TRBJ1-5; D may be TRBD1 (6 bases). Trimming stripped 8 bases from V and 6 bases from J, with 14 bases between. Germline CDR1 and CDR2: MNHEY and SMNVEV (reference sequence). The length of the CDR3 is 13 residues. The CDR3 protein is CASGLNRAQPQHF. As DNA, the CDR3 is TGTGCCAGCGGACTCAACAGGGCTCAGCCCCAGCATTTT.

The genes are TRBV7-8 and TRBJ1-5; the D is unclear. Trimming pared 2 bases from V and 2 bases from J, leaving 10 bases between. The germline gives CDR1 SGHVS, CDR2 FQNEAQ. The CDR3 contains 15 residues. The CDR3 region is CASSLWPGRNQPQHF. CDR3 sequence (DNA): TGTGCCAGCAGCTTATGGCCAGGTCGCAATCAGCCCCAGCATTTT.

V usage is TRBV28 and J usage is TRBJ1-1, with D possibly matching TRBD1 (6 bases). V was shortened by 6 bases and J by 1 base, with 15 bases between the two germline ends. CDR3 length: 15 residues. Germline-derived CDR1 and CDR2 are MDHEN and SYDVKM. The CDR3 loop is CASSLWGRGNTEAFF. The CDR3 nucleotides read TGTGCCAGCAGCCTATGGGGGCGAGGGAACACTGAAGCTTTCTTT.

This sequence joins TRBV18 and TRBJ2-4; the match to TRBD2 covers 9 bases. Germline trimming cut 0 bases from V and 10 bases from J; bases unmatched to any gene: 7. The CDR3 is made up of 15 amino acids. Germline CDR1 and CDR2: KGHSH and LQKENI. The CDR3 DNA is TGTGCCAGCTCACCACCTATAGCGGGAGAGGAGATTCAGTACTTC. Translating it yields CASSPPIAGEEIQYF.

The rearrangement joins TRBV11-3 to TRBJ2-7, with D possibly being TRBD1 (5 bases). V was shortened by 5 bases and J by 12 bases, with 23 bases between the two germline ends. The CDR3 totals 14 residues. CDR1 and CDR2 (germline): SGHNT, YENEEA. CDR3 bases: TGTGCCAGCAGCCCAGGCTGGACCCCTACCCAGGGGTACTTC. It specifies CASSPGWTPTQGYF.

This sequence joins TRBV11-2 and TRBJ2-7, with D hard to call. Germline lookup yields CDR1 SGHAT and CDR2 FQNNGV. The CDR3 sequence is 11 residues long. V lost 5 bases to trimming and J lost 3 bases, with 5 bases between them. The CDR3 sequence is CASSPNYEQYF. As DNA, the CDR3 is TGTGCCAGCAGCCCCAACTACGAGCAGTACTTC.

The CDR3 DNA reads as TGTGCCAGCAGCCAAGGTTTTCTACTAACTGGAAACACCATATATTTT. This codes for CASSQGFLLTGNTIYF. The chain has TRBV14 and TRBJ1-3; D is unresolved. The CDR3 has 16 residues. The germline CDR1 and CDR2 sequences are SGHDN and FVKESK. Trimming shortened V by 1 base and J by 2 bases, and 12 bases separated the two germline ends.

This rearrangement joins TRBV6-5 to TRBJ2-7; 7 bases line up with TRBD1. The germline V gene has CDR1 MNHEY and CDR2 SVGAGI. Trimming took 6 bases from V and 1 from J; bases not matched to a gene: 9. The CDR3 loop spans 15 amino acids. The CDR3, as DNA: TGTGCCAGCAGCTACAGGGGCTCTGGGTCCTACGAGCAGTACTTC. Its translation is CASSYRGSGSYEQYF.

This sequence joins TRBV7-2 and TRBJ2-2; 9 bases fit TRBD2. This CDR3 spans 16 amino acids. Germline V gene data show CDR1 as SGHTA and CDR2 as FQGNSA. V lost 5 bases to trimming and J lost 2 bases; unmatched junction nucleotides: 6. The CDR3 coding sequence is TGTGCCAGCAGCCCTTGGACTAGCGCCAACACCGGGGAGCTGTTTTTT. It encodes CASSPWTSANTGELFF.

The chain couples TRBV27 to TRBJ2-1; TRBD1 agrees at 8 bases. The CDR3 sequence is 14 residues long. CDR1 is MNHEY, CDR2 SMNVEV, per germline (reference sequence). V was pared by 6 bases and J by 7 bases, with 8 bases of the junction left unmatched. Written as DNA, the CDR3 is TGTGCCAGCAGAGGGACAGGCTCTACGAATGAGCAGTTCTTC. It encodes CASRGTGSTNEQFF.

This chain uses TRBV7-2 with TRBJ2-5, with 13 bases lining up with TRBD2. From germline, CDR1 is SGHTA and CDR2 FQGNSA. V was clipped by 1 base and J by 2 bases; unmatched bases: 1. CDR3 length equals 16 residues. CDR3 region: CASSLGTSGGQETQYF. Here the CDR3 DNA reads TGTGCCAGCAGCTTAGGGACTAGCGGGGGACAAGAGACCCAGTACTTC. Full variable domain (outside the CDR3, taken from reference TRBV7-2 and TRBJ2-5): GAGVSQSPSNKVTEKGKDVELRCDPISGHTALYWYRQSLGQGLEFLIYFQGNSAPDKSGLPSDRFSAERTGGSVSTLTIQRTQQEDSAVYLCASSLGTSGGQETQYFGPGTRLLVL.

This chain uses TRBV6-5 with TRBJ1-1; no clear D. With 2 bases removed from V and 5 bases from J, the gap between germline ends came to 12 bases. CDR3 size: 14 residues. Germline-derived CDR1 and CDR2 are MNHEY and SVGAGI. CDR3 sequence: CASSYVSLETEAFF. CDR3 sequence (DNA): TGTGCCAGCAGTTACGTTTCGCTTGAGACTGAAGCTTTCTTT.

As to this clone: Other DNA sequences in this sample translate to the same CDR3. The chain links TRBV5-1 to TRBJ1-1; D is uncertain. Trimming took 0 bases from V and 0 from J, leaving 6 bases between them. The germline CDR1 and CDR2 sequences are SGHRS and YFSETQ. The CDR3 extends over 14 amino acids. CDR3 sequence (DNA): TGCGCCAGCAGCTTGGACCGGGTGAACACTGAAGCTTTCTTT. Its translation is CASSLDRVNTEAFF.

This clone appeared a few times. This chain joins TRBV5-1 and TRBJ1-2, with 7 positions matching TRBD1. Germline CDR1 is SGHRS and CDR2 is YFSETQ. The CDR3 consists of 14 residues. Trimming cost V 0 bases and J 4 bases; bases outside gene matches: 3. The CDR3 sequence: CASSLGDRTYGYTF. The CDR3 DNA sequence: TGCGCCAGCAGCTTGGGGGACAGAACCTATGGCTACACCTTC.